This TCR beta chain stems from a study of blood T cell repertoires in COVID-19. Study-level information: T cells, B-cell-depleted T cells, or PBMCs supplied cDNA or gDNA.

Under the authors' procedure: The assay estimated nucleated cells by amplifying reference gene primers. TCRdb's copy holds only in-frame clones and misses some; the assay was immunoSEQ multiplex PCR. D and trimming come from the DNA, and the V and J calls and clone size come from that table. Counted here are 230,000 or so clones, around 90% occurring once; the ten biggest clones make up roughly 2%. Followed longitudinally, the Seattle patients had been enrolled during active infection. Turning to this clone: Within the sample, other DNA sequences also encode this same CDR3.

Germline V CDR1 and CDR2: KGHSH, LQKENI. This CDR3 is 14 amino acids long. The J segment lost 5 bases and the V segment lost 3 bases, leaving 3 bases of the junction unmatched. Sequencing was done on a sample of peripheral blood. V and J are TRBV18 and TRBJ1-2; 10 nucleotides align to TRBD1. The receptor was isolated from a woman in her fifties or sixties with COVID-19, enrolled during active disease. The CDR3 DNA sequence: TGTGCCAGCTCACCCGGGACAGGGGCTTATGGCTACACCTTC. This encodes CASSPGTGAYGYTF.